Presented here are 32 T cell receptor beta chains from one specimen sequenced in a study of identical twins. TCRdb itself ran the 5' RACE reads through MiXCR, one entry per CDR3 protein. The top ten clones hold over 2.5% of a sample with 450,000 or so distinct CDR3 sequences, less than 25% of them seen once. In addition, the sample was reused for a study of T cells expressing NK-cell markers.

The sequencing input was CD4+ T cells sorted from blood. Receptors originate from a woman younger than 30 in good health.

This clonotype turned up a few times. The chain recombines TRBV25-1 with TRBJ1-6, with no clear D. This CDR3 region has 12 residues. CDR1 is MGHDK and CDR2 is SYGVNS in the germline V gene. The V and J ends lost 3 bases and 10 bases respectively, with 7 bases between them. The CDR3 spells CASSEFGSPLHF. Written as DNA, the CDR3 is TGTGCCAGCAGTGAGTTCGGCTCACCCCTCCACTTT.

This clonotype turned up a few times. J is TRBJ1-6 and V is TRBV12-3 or TRBV12-4, with 7 bases matching TRBD1. J gave up 6 bases and V 7 bases, and 9 bases lay outside the gene matches. The CDR3 is 15 amino acids. The CDR3 DNA reads as TGTGCCAGCACCCGGACAGGAGCTTTTAATTCACCCCTCCACTTT. Its protein is CASTRTGAFNSPLHF.

The CDR3, as DNA: TGCGCCAGCAGTCCCCGACAGTCAAAAGACACTGAAGCTTTCTTT. Translating it yields CASSPRQSKDTEAFF. This chain uses TRBV23-1 with TRBJ1-1; D possibly corresponds to TRBD1 (5 bases). TRBV23-1 is filed as an ORF, its function uncertain. V lost 4 bases to trimming and J lost 3 bases, with 15 bases between them. This CDR3 is built from 15 residues.

This clonotype was detected a few times. The chain recombines TRBV24-1 with TRBJ2-1; D tentatively fits TRBD1 or TRBD2 (6 bases each). The CDR3 contains 15 residues. Germline lookup yields CDR1 KGHDR and CDR2 SFDVKD. V gave up 9 bases and J gave up 9 bases, with 23 bases separating them. CDR3 sequence reads: CATSKGRDNRGEQFF. Written as DNA, the CDR3 is TGTGCCACCTCTAAGGGGCGGGACAACCGGGGTGAGCAGTTCTTC.

The chain joins TRBV7-2 to TRBJ2-3; the D call may be TRBD1 or TRBD2 (6 bases each). The CDR3 contains 14 residues. The V gene lost 3 bases and the J gene lost 3 bases, with 10 bases spanning the gap. CDR1 and CDR2 (germline): SGHTA, FQGNSA. CDR3 amino acids: CASSFAGTTDTQYF. CDR3 in DNA: TGTGCCAGCAGCTTTGCGGGGACAACAGATACGCAGTATTTT.

This clonotype has just a few counts. The chain combines TRBV20-1 with TRBJ2-7; the match to TRBD2 covers 13 bases. The CDR3 is made up of 15 amino acids. V trimming: 4 bases; J trimming: 3 bases; junction bases outside the gene matches: 6. Germline-derived CDR1 and CDR2 are DFQATT and SNEGSKA (reference sequence). The CDR3 sequence: CSAKRTSGRVYEQYF. The CDR3 nucleotides read TGCAGTGCTAAACGGACTAGCGGGAGAGTCTACGAGCAGTACTTC.

This clonotype was counted a few times. The chain combines TRBV10-3 with TRBJ2-7; D perhaps matches TRBD2 (5 bases). The CDR3 extends over 14 amino acids. V was cut by 5 bases and J by 1 base, with 12 bases left in between. Germline V CDR1 and CDR2: ENHRY, SYGVKD. For the CDR3, the DNA is TGTGCCATCAGTCGAAGCGGACTTTCCTACGAGCAGTACTTC. It is translated as CAISRSGLSYEQYF.

This clonotype was found a few times. The DNA of the CDR3 is TGCAGCGTCGCCTATTCCGGAACCGAGCAGTACTTC. Translating gives CSVAYSGTEQYF. This rearrangement joins TRBV29-1 to TRBJ2-7; no definite D call. V dropped 6 bases and J dropped 6 bases, with 15 bases sitting between them. Germline V CDR1 and CDR2: SQVTM, ANQGSEA. The CDR3 is made up of 12 amino acids.

The sample holds a few counts of this clonotype. The chain has TRBV11-1 and TRBJ2-1, with 7 positions matching TRBD1. Germline V gene lookup returns CDR1 SGHAT and CDR2 FQDESV (reference sequence). The CDR3 is made up of 18 amino acids. V lost 3 bases and J lost 1; bases outside the gene matches: 12. The DNA of the CDR3 is TGTGCCAGCAGCTTTGCAAGGGGGCGCGGCCCATCCTACAATGAGCAGTTCTTC. This codes for CASSFARGRGPSYNEQFF. Full variable domain (rest looked up from reference TRBV11-1 and TRBJ2-1): EAEVAQSPRYKITEKSQAVAFWCDPISGHATLYWYRQILGQGPELLVQFQDESVVDDSQLPKDRFSAERLKGVDSTLKIQPAELGDSAMYLCASSFARGRGPSYNEQFFGPGTRLTVL.

This sequence joins TRBV20-1 and TRBJ2-1; D remains unclear. Trimming took off 5 bases at V and 10 bases at J, with 27 bases between the two ends. This CDR3 is built from 16 residues. Germline V CDR1 and CDR2: DFQATT, SNEGSKA (reference sequence). The CDR3 spells CSAPPPKGLPPREQFF. The CDR3 DNA follows: TGCAGTGCTCCCCCCCCCAAGGGCCTCCCCCCTAGGGAGCAGTTCTTC.

V is TRBV12-5 and J is TRBJ2-2; TRBD2 agrees at 8 bases. The CDR3 has 18 residues. Germline values: CDR1 LGHNT, CDR2 FRNRAP. V was pared by 0 bases and J by 0 bases, with 6 bases of the junction left unmatched. CDR3 DNA sequence: TGTGCTAGTGGTTTGGTACGACTAGCGAGAACGAACACCGGGGAGCTGTTTTTT. Protein: CASGLVRLARTNTGELFF.

This clonotype came up a few times. The CDR3 loop reads CASSQAGPAPYEQYF. The DNA of the CDR3 is TGCGCCAGCAGCCAAGCGGGCCCTGCTCCTTACGAGCAGTACTTC. The chain is built from TRBV4-3 and TRBJ2-7; unclear D gene. This CDR3 is built from 15 residues. From germline, CDR1 is LGHNA and CDR2 YSLEER. Trimming shortened V by 1 base and J by 4 bases, and 14 bases separated the two germline ends.

The rearrangement links TRBV7-9 to TRBJ1-4; D not resolved. V lost 5 bases, J lost 4 bases, and 14 bases lay in between. The CDR3 has 15 residues. Germline loops: CDR1 SEHNR, CDR2 FQNEAQ (reference sequence). The CDR3 DNA reads as TGTGCCAGCAGCGCCTGGGCAGCCAGTAATGAAAAACTGTTTTTT. As protein: CASSAWAASNEKLFF. The entire variable domain, with the rest obtained from reference TRBV7-9 and TRBJ1-4, is as follows: DTGVSQNPRHKITKRGQNVTFRCDPISEHNRLYWYRQTLGQGPEFLTYFQNEAQLEKSRLLSDRFSAERPKGSFSTLEIQRTEQGDSAMYLCASSAWAASNEKLFFGSGTQLSVL.

There are a few counts of this clonotype. V and J are TRBV7-2 and TRBJ2-2; no definite D call. V was cut by 5 bases and J by 7 bases, with 17 bases left in between. The CDR3 is 15 residues long. Germline CDR1 reads SGHTA; CDR2 reads FQGNSA. The CDR3 DNA follows: TGTGCCAGCAGCCCCGTCCCCTTTGGGGTCGGGGAGCTGTTTTTT. It encodes CASSPVPFGVGELFF.

This clonotype showed up many times. V and J are TRBV14 and TRBJ2-1, with 7 nucleotides matching TRBD2. Per the germline V gene, CDR1 is SGHDN and CDR2 is FVKESK. J gave up 7 bases and V 1 base, and 7 bases lay outside the gene matches. This CDR3 comprises 15 residues. CDR3: CASSQASRERNEQFF. The DNA of the CDR3 is TGTGCCAGCAGCCAAGCTTCGCGGGAGCGAAATGAGCAGTTCTTC.

There are a few counts of this clonotype. V gene TRBV2 combines with J gene TRBJ1-3; D remains ambiguous. With 4 bases removed from V and 0 bases from J, the gap between germline ends came to 7 bases. Germline V gene lookup returns CDR1 SNHLY and CDR2 FYNNEI. This CDR3 contains 14 residues. Written as DNA, the CDR3 is TGTGCCAGCAGTGGGTGGAACTCTGGAAACACCATATATTTT. Protein: CASSGWNSGNTIYF.

The chain combines TRBV7-2 with TRBJ2-2, with D hard to call. The CDR3 totals 15 residues. Trimming took off 5 bases at V and 0 bases at J, with 10 bases between the two ends. Germline V lookup: CDR1 SGHTA, CDR2 FQGNSA. CDR3 in DNA: TGTGCCAGCAGCCCGGTAGTTACGAACACCGGGGAGCTGTTTTTT. It translates to CASSPVVTNTGELFF.

The chain links TRBV2 to TRBJ2-5, with no clear D. The length of the CDR3 is 12 residues. Trimming took 6 bases from V and 2 from J, leaving 7 bases between them. CDR1 and CDR2 (germline): SNHLY, FYNNEI. The CDR3 reads CASRVAQETQYF. As DNA, the CDR3 is TGTGCCAGCAGGGTGGCGCAAGAGACCCAGTACTTC.

This clonotype was seen more than once but under ten times. The chain recombines TRBV6-1 with TRBJ1-2; tentatively, D is TRBD1 (5 bases). The CDR3 has 14 residues. The germline V gene encodes CDR1 MNHNS and CDR2 SASEGT. Trimming stripped 7 bases from V and 7 bases from J, with 19 bases between. Written as DNA, the CDR3 is TGTGCCAGCACTCAAAATCAGGGACTCCGTGGCTACACCTTC. Amino acids: CASTQNQGLRGYTF.

This clonotype was seen a few times. The genes are TRBV6-1 and TRBJ1-2; 10 positions match TRBD1. The CDR3 sequence is 16 residues long. V trimming: 7 bases; J trimming: 3 bases; junction bases outside the gene matches: 11. In germline, CDR1 is MNHNS, CDR2 SASEGT. The CDR3 DNA is TGTGCCAGCAATCCCGGGACAGGGGTTCCCTACTATGGCTACACCTTC. This sequence encodes CASNPGTGVPYYGYTF.

The V gene is TRBV20-1, the J gene TRBJ1-2, with a tentative D call TRBD1 (5 bases). The length of the CDR3 is 14 residues. CDR1 is DFQATT, CDR2 SNEGSKA, per germline (reference sequence). V was cut by 3 bases and J by 5 bases, with 16 bases left in between. DNA of the CDR3: TGCAGTGCTAGCCGCGGGGGAGTAGAATATGGCTACACCTTC. The encoded protein is CSASRGGVEYGYTF.

This clonotype was seen just once. DNA of the CDR3: TGTGCCAGCAGTGAAACTCCAGGGAGCTCCTACGAGCAGTACTTC. This encodes CASSETPGSSYEQYF. V gene TRBV6-1 combines with J gene TRBJ2-7; D may match TRBD1 or TRBD2 (5 bases each). The CDR3 consists of 15 residues. V lost 2 bases and J lost 0, with 11 bases in between. Germline CDR1 and CDR2: MNHNS and SASEGT.

V and J are TRBV12-5 and TRBJ2-1; 8 bases map to TRBD2. V lost 1 base and J lost 6; bases outside the gene matches: 8. Germline CDR1 reads LGHNT; CDR2 reads FRNRAP. The CDR3 extends over 16 amino acids. DNA for the CDR3: TGTGCTAGTGGTTTGGATAGGTCTAGCGGGTCCAATGAGCAGTTCTTC. This translates into CASGLDRSSGSNEQFF.

The table lists this clonotype with a few counts. V gene TRBV7-2 combines with J gene TRBJ1-1, with 8 bases identical to TRBD1. Looked up from germline, CDR1 is SGHTA and CDR2 is FQGNSA. The junction had 9 bases not matched to a gene; V was cut back by 5 bases and J by 4 bases. CDR3 size: 15 residues. The CDR3 DNA is TGTGCCAGCAGCCACAGACAGGGGTTGGGCACTGAAGCTTTCTTT. This gives the protein CASSHRQGLGTEAFF.

The chain carries TRBV21-1 and TRBJ2-5. TRBV21-1 is a recognized pseudogene. The CDR3 is 14 residues long. CDR3 sequence (DNA): TGTGCCAGCAGCAAAGAGGCCGCGCAAGAGACCCAGTACTTC. The encoded protein is CASSKEAAQETQYF.

This clonotype has just a few counts. This chain joins TRBV6-2 or TRBV6-3 and TRBJ1-1; the D is unclear. CDR3 length: 12 residues. The germline gives CDR1 MNHEY, CDR2 SVGEGT. Trimming removed 2 bases at V and 5 bases at J, with 6 bases between. The DNA of the CDR3 is TGTGCCAGCAGTTACCCAACAACTGAAGCTTTCTTT. This encodes CASSYPTTEAFF.

CDR3 amino acids: CSAPPDGGYTDTQYF. CDR3 DNA: TGCAGTGCTCCGCCCGATGGCGGGTACACAGATACGCAGTATTTT. The rearrangement links TRBV20-1 to TRBJ2-3; possible D gene TRBD2, 5 bases. Between the trimmed V and J ends, which lost 5 bases and 2 bases, there was a span of 17 bases. The CDR3 extends over 15 amino acids. Germline-derived CDR1 and CDR2 are DFQATT and SNEGSKA (reference sequence).

This clonotype has only a few counts. The chain combines TRBV6-5 with TRBJ2-3, with 10 nucleotides matching TRBD2. V was clipped by 4 bases and J by 5 bases; unmatched bases: 6. Germline CDR1 is MNHEY and CDR2 is SVGAGI. The CDR3 has 15 amino acids. CDR3 in DNA: TGTGCCAGCAGTTCACAGCGGGGGGGCCTAGATACGCAGTATTTT. The encoded protein is CASSSQRGGLDTQYF.

This clonotype was detected only a few times. This sequence joins TRBV29-1 and TRBJ2-2; D is perhaps TRBD2 (6 bases). Germline CDR1 reads SQVTM; CDR2 reads ANQGSEA. The CDR3 contains 12 residues. Trimming removed 4 bases at V and 7 bases at J, with 10 bases between. DNA for the CDR3: TGCAGCGTTGGGAAAGCGGGCGGGGAGCTGTTTTTT. Translation: CSVGKAGGELFF.

The chain combines TRBV30 with TRBJ2-7; D is unresolved. CDR3 length equals 13 residues. The germline gives CDR1 GTSNPN, CDR2 SVGIG (reference sequence). With 0 bases removed from V and 3 bases from J, the gap between germline ends came to 9 bases. In nucleotides, the CDR3 is TGTGCCTGGAGTGTAGGGCAACGCTACGAGCAGTACTTC. This codes for CAWSVGQRYEQYF.

This clonotype was found a few times. This CDR3 is CASSATTGTAYGYTF. The CDR3 DNA sequence: TGTGCCAGCAGCGCCACTACCGGGACAGCCTATGGCTACACCTTC. The V call is TRBV7-2, the J call TRBJ1-2; 7 nucleotides match TRBD1. The CDR3 sequence is 15 residues long. The V gene end was trimmed by 5 bases and the J gene end by 4 bases; junction bases not matched to a gene: 10. From germline, CDR1 is SGHTA and CDR2 FQGNSA.

The table lists this clonotype with a few counts. CDR3 DNA sequence: TGTGCCAGCAGTGAGTGGGGTATCGGCACAGATACGCAGTATTTT. This sequence encodes CASSEWGIGTDTQYF. The gene calls are TRBV2 and TRBJ2-3; D gene ambiguous. The V end was cut by 3 bases, the J end by 1 base, with 11 bases between. CDR3 length: 15 residues. Germline V gene data show CDR1 as SNHLY and CDR2 as FYNNEI.